Sequencing of this T cell receptor beta chain was carried out in a study of preoperative IRX-2 immunotherapy in early breast cancer. Profiling relied on immunoSEQ multiplex PCR, and the TCRdb table lists in-frame clones only, not all of them. The data contain some 99,000 clones, about nine tenths of them singletons. J gave up 10 bases and V 1 base, and 10 bases lay outside the gene matches. This CDR3 spans 16 amino acids. Germline-derived CDR1 and CDR2 are SGHDN and FVKESK. Noted treatment: preoperative locoregional IRX-2 cytokine immunotherapy. This phase Ib study tested locoregional IRX-2 cytokine immunotherapy given before surgery.

The rearrangement joins TRBV14 to TRBJ2-1, with 10 positions matching TRBD2. This sequence originates from a human donor with breast cancer. The sample in question was tumor tissue, obtained after IRX-2 immunotherapy. In DNA, the CDR3 is TGTGCCAGCAGCCAAGTAGTTCCTAGCGGGAGTTTCGAGCAGTTCTTC. Its protein is CASSQVVPSGSFEQFF.